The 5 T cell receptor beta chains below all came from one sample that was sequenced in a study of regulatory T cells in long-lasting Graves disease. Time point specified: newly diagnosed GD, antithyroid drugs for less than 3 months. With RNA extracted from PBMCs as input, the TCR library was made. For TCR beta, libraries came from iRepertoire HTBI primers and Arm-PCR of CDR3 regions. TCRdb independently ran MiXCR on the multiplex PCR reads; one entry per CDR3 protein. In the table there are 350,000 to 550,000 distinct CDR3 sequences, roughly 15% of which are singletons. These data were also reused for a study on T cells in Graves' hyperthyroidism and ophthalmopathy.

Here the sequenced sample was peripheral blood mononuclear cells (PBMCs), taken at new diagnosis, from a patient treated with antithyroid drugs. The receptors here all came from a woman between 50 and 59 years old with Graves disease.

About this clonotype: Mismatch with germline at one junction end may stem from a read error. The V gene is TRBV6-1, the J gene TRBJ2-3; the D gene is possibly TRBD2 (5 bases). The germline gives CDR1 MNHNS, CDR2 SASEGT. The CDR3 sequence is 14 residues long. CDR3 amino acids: CASSPGLHTDTRYF. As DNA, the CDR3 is TGTGCCAGCAGTCCTGGACTCCACACAGATACGCGGTATTTT.

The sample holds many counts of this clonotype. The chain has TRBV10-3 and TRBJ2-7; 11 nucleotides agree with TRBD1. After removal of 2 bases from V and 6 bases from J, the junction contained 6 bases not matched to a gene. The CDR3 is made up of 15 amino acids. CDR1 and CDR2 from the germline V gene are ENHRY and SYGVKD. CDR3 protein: CAISEVGTGGSEQYF. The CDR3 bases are TGTGCCATCAGTGAGGTTGGGACAGGGGGGTCCGAGCAGTACTTC.

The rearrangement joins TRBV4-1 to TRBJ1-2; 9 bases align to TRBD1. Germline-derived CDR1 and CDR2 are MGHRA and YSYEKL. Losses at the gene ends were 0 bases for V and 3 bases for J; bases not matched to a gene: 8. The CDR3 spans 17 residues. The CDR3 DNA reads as TGCGCCAGCAGCCAAGATGATACAGGGGGCATCGACTATGGCTACACCTTC. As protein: CASSQDDTGGIDYGYTF.

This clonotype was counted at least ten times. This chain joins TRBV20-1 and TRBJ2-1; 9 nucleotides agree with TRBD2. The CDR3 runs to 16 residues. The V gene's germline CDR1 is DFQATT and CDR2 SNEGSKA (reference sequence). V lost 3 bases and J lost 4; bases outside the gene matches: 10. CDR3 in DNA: TGCAGTGCTAGGGATACCGGGACTAGCAGATACAATGAGCAGTTCTTC. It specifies CSARDTGTSRYNEQFF.

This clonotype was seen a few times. The CDR3 here is CASSGASSYNEQFF. CDR3 DNA sequence: TGTGCCAGCAGCGGGGCTAGCTCCTACAATGAGCAGTTCTTC. The chain carries TRBV12-3 or TRBV12-4 and TRBJ2-1; D is perhaps TRBD1 or TRBD2 (5 bases each). V gave up 6 bases and J gave up 0 bases, with 9 bases separating them. The CDR3 has 14 residues.